These 8 T cell receptor beta chains share one sample of origin, sequenced in a study of regulatory T cells in long-lasting Graves disease. To make TCR beta libraries, researchers used iRepertoire HTBI primers and Arm-PCR of CDR3 regions. TCRdb used MiXCR to reprocess the multiplex PCR reads, holding one entry per CDR3 protein. Here the sample spans roughly 500,000 distinct CDR3 sequences, around 21% being singletons. Time point meaning: persistent/refractory GD, antithyroid drugs over 5 years with positive TRAb. RNA isolated from PBMCs was used to make the TCR library. The sample consisted of peripheral blood mononuclear cells (PBMCs), taken when the disease was refractory, from a patient treated with antithyroid drugs. Receptors were obtained from a female donor with Graves disease.

The rearrangement links TRBV28 to TRBJ2-3; weak D call: TRBD1 (6 bases). This CDR3 region has 14 residues. Trimming removed 5 bases from V and 6 bases from J, with 15 bases in between. Germline V gene lookup returns CDR1 MDHEN and CDR2 SYDVKM. The CDR3 nucleotides read TGTGCCAGCAGTCATACCACAGGGATCGATACGCAGTATTTT. This sequence encodes CASSHTTGIDTQYF.

The V and J genes are TRBV24-1 and TRBJ1-5, with TRBD1 identical over 10 bases. This CDR3 has 17 residues. The germline V gene has CDR1 KGHDR and CDR2 SFDVKD. V gave up 4 bases and J gave up 0 bases; unmatched junction bases: 5. The CDR3 here is CATSDPGTGASNQPQHF. The CDR3 nucleotides read TGTGCCACCAGTGACCCGGGGACAGGGGCTAGCAATCAGCCCCAGCATTTT.

This clonotype was counted between two and nine times. The chain couples TRBV7-9 to TRBJ2-7, with D uncertain. Between the trimmed V and J ends, which lost 2 bases and 2 bases, there was a span of 13 bases. This CDR3 spans 15 amino acids. Per germline, CDR1 SEHNR and CDR2 FQNEAQ (reference sequence). The CDR3: CASSLKGYSTYEQYF. CDR3 DNA: TGTGCCAGCAGCTTAAAGGGATATTCCACCTACGAGCAGTACTTC.

This clonotype has at least ten counts. The chain's CDR3 is CASRRTGTSGYYEQYF. CDR3 nucleotide sequence: TGTGCCAGCAGGAGGACCGGGACTAGCGGATACTACGAGCAGTACTTC. The chain links TRBV27 to TRBJ2-7; 11 bases fit TRBD2. V lost 6 bases to trimming and J lost 3 bases; unmatched junction nucleotides: 10. The CDR3 extends over 16 amino acids. Germline V gene data show CDR1 as MNHEY and CDR2 as SMNVEV (reference sequence).

This clonotype was found many times. The chain's CDR3 is CSAREGIGETQYF. In DNA form, the CDR3 reads TGCAGTGCTAGGGAAGGTATTGGAGAGACCCAGTACTTC. V usage is TRBV20-1 and J usage is TRBJ2-5; D uncertain. There are 13 residues in the CDR3. The germline V gene encodes CDR1 DFQATT and CDR2 SNEGSKA (reference sequence). Trimming cost V 3 bases and J 4 bases, with 12 bases left between them.

The chain combines TRBV7-2 with TRBJ1-2; D possibly corresponds to TRBD1 (5 bases). The CDR3 is 14 amino acids. Trimming stripped 7 bases from V and 7 bases from J, with 19 bases between. Germline V CDR1 and CDR2: SGHTA, FQGNSA. CDR3 region: CASMGTSRTSGYTF. The CDR3 DNA reads as TGTGCCAGCATGGGGACCAGTAGGACTTCTGGCTACACCTTC.

This sequence joins TRBV29-1 and TRBJ2-5, with 12 nucleotides matching TRBD2. This CDR3 spans 15 amino acids. J lost 8 bases, V lost 5 bases, and 12 bases had no gene match. Germline V gene lookup returns CDR1 SQVTM and CDR2 ANQGSEA. CDR3 in amino acids: CSVSKMALAGGTQYF. Here the CDR3 DNA reads TGCAGCGTTTCGAAGATGGCACTAGCGGGGGGAACCCAGTACTTC.

This clonotype was picked up many times. As DNA, the CDR3 is TGTGCCACCAGTGACCCAAATCAGCCCCAGCATTTT. Its protein is CATSDPNQPQHF. The V call is TRBV24-1, the J call TRBJ1-5; D not resolved. The CDR3 runs 12 residues. The germline V and J ends were trimmed by 4 bases and 4 bases, with 4 bases remaining between them. Per germline, CDR1 KGHDR and CDR2 SFDVKD.